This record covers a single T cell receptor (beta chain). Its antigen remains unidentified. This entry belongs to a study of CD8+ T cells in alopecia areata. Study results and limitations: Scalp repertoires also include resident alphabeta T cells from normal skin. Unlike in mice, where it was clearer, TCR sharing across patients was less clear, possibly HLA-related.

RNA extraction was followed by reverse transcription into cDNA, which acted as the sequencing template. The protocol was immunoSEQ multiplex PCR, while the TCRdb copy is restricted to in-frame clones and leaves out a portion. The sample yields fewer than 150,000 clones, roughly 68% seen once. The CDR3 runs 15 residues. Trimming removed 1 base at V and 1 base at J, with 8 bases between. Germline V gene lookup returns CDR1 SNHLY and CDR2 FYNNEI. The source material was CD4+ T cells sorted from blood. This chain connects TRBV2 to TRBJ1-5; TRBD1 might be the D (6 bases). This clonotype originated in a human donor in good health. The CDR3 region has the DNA TGTGCCAGCAGTGAAGAAGGGGGAAGCAATCAGCCCCAGCATTTT. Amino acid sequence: CASSEEGGSNQPQHF.